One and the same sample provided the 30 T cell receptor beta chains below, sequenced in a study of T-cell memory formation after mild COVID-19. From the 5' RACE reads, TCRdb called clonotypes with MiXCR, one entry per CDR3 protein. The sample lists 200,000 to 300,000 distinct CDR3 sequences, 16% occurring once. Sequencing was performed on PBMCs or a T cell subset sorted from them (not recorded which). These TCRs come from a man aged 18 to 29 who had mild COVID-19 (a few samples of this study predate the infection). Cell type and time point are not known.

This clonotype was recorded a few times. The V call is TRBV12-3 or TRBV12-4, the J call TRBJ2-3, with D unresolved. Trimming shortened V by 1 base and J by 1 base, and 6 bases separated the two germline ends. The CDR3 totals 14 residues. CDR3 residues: CASSLVSRTDTQYF. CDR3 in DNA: TGTGCCAGCAGTTTAGTGTCTCGCACAGATACGCAGTATTTT.

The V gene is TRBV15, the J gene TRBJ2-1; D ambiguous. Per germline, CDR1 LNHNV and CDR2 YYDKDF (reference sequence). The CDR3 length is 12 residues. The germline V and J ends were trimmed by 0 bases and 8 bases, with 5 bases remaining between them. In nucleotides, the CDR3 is TGTGCCACCAGCAGAGATTCGGATGAGCAGTTCTTC. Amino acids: CATSRDSDEQFF.

CDR3 protein: CASSPTSGGASYEQYF. Here the CDR3 DNA reads TGCGCCAGCAGCCCGACTAGCGGGGGGGCCTCATACGAGCAGTACTTC. This chain connects TRBV4-1 to TRBJ2-7; 14 bases agree with TRBD2. Germline V gene data show CDR1 as MGHRA and CDR2 as YSYEKL. This CDR3 is built from 16 residues. Losses at the gene ends were 4 bases for V and 4 bases for J; bases not matched to a gene: 6.

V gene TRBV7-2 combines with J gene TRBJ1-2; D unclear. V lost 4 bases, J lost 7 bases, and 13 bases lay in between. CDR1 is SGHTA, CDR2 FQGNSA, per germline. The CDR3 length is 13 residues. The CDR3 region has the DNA TGTGCCAGCAGCTACGGGCGTGGTGGTGGCTACACCTTC. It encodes CASSYGRGGGYTF.

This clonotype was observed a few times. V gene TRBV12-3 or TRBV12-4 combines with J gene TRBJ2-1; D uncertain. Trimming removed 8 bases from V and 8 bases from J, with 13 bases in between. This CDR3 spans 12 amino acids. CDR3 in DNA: TGTGCCAGCGGGATTGTCTCTGATGAGCAGTTCTTC. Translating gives CASGIVSDEQFF.

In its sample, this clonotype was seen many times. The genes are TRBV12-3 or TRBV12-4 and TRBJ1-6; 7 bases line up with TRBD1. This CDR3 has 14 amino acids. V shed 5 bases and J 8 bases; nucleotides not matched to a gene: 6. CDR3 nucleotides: TGTGCCAGCAGTCCAGGGGGTCCCGATTCACCCCTCCACTTT. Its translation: CASSPGGPDSPLHF.

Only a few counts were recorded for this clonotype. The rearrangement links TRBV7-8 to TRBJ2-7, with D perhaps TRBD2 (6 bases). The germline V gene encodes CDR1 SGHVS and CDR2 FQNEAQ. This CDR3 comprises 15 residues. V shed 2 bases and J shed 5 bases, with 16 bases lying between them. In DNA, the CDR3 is TGTGCCAGCAGCTTAAACCCGGGACTCGGTGACGAGCAGTACTTC. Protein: CASSLNPGLGDEQYF. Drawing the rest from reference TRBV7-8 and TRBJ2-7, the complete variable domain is GAGVSQSPRYKVAKRGQDVALRCDPISGHVSLFWYQQALGQGPEFLTYFQNEAQLDKSGLPSDRFFAERPEGSVSTLKIQRTQQEDSAVYLCASSLNPGLGDEQYFGPGTRLTVT.

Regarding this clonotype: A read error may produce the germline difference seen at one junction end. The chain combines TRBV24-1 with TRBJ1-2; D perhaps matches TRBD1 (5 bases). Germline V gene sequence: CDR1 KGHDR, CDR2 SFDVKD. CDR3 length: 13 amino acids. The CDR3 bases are TGTGCCATCAGTAAACCGGGGCACGAAGGCTACACCTTC. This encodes CAISKPGHEGYTF.

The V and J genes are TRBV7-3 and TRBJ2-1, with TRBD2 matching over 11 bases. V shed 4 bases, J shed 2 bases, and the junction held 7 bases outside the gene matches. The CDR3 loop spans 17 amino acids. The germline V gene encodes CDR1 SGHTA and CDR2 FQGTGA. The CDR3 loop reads CASSSDILAGAYNEQFF. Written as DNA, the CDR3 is TGTGCCAGCAGCTCCGATATACTAGCGGGGGCCTACAATGAGCAGTTCTTC.

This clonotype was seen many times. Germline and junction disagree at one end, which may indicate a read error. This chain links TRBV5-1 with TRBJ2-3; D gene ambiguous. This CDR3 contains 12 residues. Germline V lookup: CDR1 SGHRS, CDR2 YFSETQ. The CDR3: CASSSSTDTQYF. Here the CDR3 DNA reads TGTGCCAGCAGCTCTAGCACAGATACGCAGTATTTT.

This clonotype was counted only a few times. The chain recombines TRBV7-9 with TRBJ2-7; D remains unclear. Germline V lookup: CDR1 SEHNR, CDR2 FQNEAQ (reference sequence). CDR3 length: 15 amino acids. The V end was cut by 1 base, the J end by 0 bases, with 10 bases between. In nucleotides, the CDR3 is TGTGCCAGCAGCTTAGAAGGGATTAGCTCCTACGAGCAGTACGTC. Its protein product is CASSLEGISSYEQYV.

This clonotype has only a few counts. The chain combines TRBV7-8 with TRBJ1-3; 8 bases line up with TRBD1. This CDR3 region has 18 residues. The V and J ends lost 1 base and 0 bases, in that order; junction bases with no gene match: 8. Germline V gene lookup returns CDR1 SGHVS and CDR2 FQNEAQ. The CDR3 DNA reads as TGTGCCAGCAGCTTAGTTGAGGACAGGGATAGCTCTGGAAACACCATATATTTT. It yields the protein CASSLVEDRDSSGNTIYF.

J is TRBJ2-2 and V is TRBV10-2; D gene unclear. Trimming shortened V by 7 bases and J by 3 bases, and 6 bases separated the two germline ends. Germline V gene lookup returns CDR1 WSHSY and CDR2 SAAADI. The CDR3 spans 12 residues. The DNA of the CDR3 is TGCGCCAGCAACCTCGACACCGGGGAGCTGTTTTTT. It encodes CASNLDTGELFF.

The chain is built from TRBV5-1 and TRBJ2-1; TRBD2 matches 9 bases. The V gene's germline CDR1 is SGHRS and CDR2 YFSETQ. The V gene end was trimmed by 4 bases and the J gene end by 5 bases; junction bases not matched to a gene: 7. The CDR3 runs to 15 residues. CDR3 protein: CASSLLAGANNEQFF. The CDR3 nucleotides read TGCGCCAGCAGCCTGTTAGCGGGGGCCAACAATGAGCAGTTCTTC.

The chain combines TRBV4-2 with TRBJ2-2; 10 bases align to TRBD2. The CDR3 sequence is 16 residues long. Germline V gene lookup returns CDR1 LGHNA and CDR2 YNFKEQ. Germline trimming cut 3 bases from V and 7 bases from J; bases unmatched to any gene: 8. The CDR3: CASSHPGTSEGGELFF. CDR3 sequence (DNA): TGTGCCAGCAGCCACCCCGGGACTAGCGAGGGCGGGGAGCTGTTTTTT.

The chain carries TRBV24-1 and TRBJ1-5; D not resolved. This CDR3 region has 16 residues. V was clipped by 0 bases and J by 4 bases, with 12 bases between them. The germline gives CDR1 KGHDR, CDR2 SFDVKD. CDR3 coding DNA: TGTGCCACCAGTGATTTGCCTCGGGTGACGAATCAGCCCCAGCATTTT. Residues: CATSDLPRVTNQPQHF.

The CDR3 DNA reads TGTGCCAGCAGTCGAGGGGGGGAATATGGCTACACCTTC. This sequence encodes CASSRGGEYGYTF. The rearrangement links TRBV7-9 to TRBJ1-2; TRBD1 is a possible D gene (6 bases). The V gene lost 6 bases and the J gene lost 5 bases, with 13 bases spanning the gap. Per the germline V gene, CDR1 is SEHNR and CDR2 is FQNEAQ (reference sequence). This CDR3 contains 13 residues.

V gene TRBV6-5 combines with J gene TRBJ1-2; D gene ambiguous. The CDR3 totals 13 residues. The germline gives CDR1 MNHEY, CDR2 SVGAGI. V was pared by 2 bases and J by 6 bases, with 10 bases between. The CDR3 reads CASSYVSGDGYTF. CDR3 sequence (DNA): TGTGCCAGCAGTTACGTTTCCGGGGATGGCTACACCTTC.

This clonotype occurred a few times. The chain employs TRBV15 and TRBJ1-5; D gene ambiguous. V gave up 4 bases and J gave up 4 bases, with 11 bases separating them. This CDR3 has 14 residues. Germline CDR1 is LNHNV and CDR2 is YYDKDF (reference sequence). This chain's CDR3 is CATSTSTPNQPQHF. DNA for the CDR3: TGTGCCACCAGCACATCGACCCCTAATCAGCCCCAGCATTTT.

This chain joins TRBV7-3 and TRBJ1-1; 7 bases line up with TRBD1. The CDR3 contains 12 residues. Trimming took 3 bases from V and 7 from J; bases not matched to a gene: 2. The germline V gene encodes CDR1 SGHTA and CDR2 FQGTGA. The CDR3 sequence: CASSFQGGEAFF. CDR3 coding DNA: TGTGCCAGCAGCTTTCAGGGGGGTGAAGCTTTCTTT.

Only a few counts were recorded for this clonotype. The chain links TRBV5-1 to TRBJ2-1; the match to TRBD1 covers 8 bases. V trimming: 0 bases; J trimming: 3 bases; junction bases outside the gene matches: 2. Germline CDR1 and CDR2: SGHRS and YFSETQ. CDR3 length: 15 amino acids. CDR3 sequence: CASSLGTGIYNEQFF. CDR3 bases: TGCGCCAGCAGCTTGGGGACAGGGATCTACAATGAGCAGTTCTTC. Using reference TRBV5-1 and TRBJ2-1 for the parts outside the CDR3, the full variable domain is KAGVTQTPRYLIKTRGQQVTLSCSPISGHRSVSWYQQTPGQGLQFLFEYFSETQRNKGNFPGRFSGRQFSNSRSEMNVSTLELGDSALYLCASSLGTGIYNEQFFGPGTRLTVL.

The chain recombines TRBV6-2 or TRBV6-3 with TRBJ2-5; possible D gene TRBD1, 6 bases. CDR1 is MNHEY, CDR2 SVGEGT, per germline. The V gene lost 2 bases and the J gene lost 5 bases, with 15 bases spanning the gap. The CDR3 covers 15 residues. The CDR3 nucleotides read TGTGCCAGCAGTTACACCTTCCACAGGGTTGAGACCCAGTACTTC. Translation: CASSYTFHRVETQYF.

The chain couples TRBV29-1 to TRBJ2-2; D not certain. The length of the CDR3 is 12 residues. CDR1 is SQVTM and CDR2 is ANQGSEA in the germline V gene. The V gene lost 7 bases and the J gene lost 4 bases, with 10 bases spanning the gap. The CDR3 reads CSAVYFTGELFF. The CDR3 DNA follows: TGCAGCGCGGTCTATTTCACCGGGGAGCTGTTTTTT.

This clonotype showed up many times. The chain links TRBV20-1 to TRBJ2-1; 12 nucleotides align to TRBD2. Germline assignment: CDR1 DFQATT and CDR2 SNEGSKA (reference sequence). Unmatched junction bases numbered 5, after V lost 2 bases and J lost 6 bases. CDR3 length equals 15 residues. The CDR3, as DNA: TGCAGTGCTAGAAGGACTAGCGGGGTGGCCAATGAGCAGTTCTTC. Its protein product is CSARRTSGVANEQFF.

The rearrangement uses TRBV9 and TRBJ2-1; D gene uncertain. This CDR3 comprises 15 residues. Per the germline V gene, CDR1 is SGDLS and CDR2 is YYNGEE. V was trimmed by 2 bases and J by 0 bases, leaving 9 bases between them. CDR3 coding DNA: TGTGCCAGCAGCGTGCTTCCTGCCTCCTACAATGAGCAGTTCTTC. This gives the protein CASSVLPASYNEQFF.

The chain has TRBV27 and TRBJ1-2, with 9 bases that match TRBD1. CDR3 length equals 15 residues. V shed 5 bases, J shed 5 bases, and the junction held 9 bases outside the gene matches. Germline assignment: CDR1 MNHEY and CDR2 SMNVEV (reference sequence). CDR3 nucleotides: TGTGCCAGCAGTATACGACAGGGGGGTGGGTATGGCTACACCTTC. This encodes CASSIRQGGGYGYTF.

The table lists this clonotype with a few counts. The CDR3 region has the DNA TGTGCCAGCAGCTTAGAACACAGTTACGAGCAGTACGTC. Amino acid sequence: CASSLEHSYEQYV. The rearrangement links TRBV7-2 to TRBJ2-7; no reliable D call. Trimming cost V 1 base and J 4 bases, with 8 bases left between them. Germline CDR1 is SGHTA and CDR2 is FQGNSA. CDR3 length: 13 residues.

CDR3 protein: CASSYVRLMNTEAFF. Written as DNA, the CDR3 is TGTGCCAGCAGTTACGTCAGGTTAATGAACACTGAAGCTTTCTTT. The J gene is TRBJ1-1, the V gene TRBV6-5; no reliable D call. V was clipped by 2 bases and J by 0 bases, with 10 bases between them. The CDR3 has 15 residues. Germline CDR1 reads MNHEY; CDR2 reads SVGAGI.

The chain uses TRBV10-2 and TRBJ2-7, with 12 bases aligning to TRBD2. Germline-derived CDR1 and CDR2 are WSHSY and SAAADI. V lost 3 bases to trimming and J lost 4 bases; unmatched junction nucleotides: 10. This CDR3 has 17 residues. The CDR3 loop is CASSEGPGLAGYYEQYV. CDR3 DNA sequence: TGCGCCAGCAGTGAAGGGCCGGGACTAGCGGGTTATTACGAGCAGTACGTC.

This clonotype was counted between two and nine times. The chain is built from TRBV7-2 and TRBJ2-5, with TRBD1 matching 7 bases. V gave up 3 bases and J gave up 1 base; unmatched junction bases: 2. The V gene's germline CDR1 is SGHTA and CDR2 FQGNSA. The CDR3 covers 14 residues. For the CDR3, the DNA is TGTGCCAGCAGCTTGGACAGGACCCAAGAGACCCAGTACTTC. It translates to CASSLDRTQETQYF.